This TCR beta chain came from a study of OX40 agonist ivuxolimab in advanced cancers. V gave up 0 bases and J gave up 10 bases; unmatched junction bases: 5. The V gene's germline CDR1 is SGHNT and CDR2 YYREEE (reference sequence). The CDR3 runs 15 residues. Produced via immunoSEQ multiplex PCR; TCRdb's table is partial and in-frame only. The table includes 90,000 or so clones, 89% detected once. Sample: CD4+ or CD8+ T cells sorted from blood, taken in a trial of the OX40 agonist ivuxolimab. This chain joins TRBV5-4 and TRBJ2-2, with 11 nucleotides matching TRBD2. This TCR was sampled from an adult with an advanced solid tumor such as melanoma, head and neck, liver or kidney cancer. CDR3 bases: TGTGCCAGCAGCTTGGGACTAGCGGGGCTGGCGGAGCTGTTTTTT. Protein sequence: CASSLGLAGLAELFF.